This is a list of T cell receptor beta chains from one sample in a study of response to subunit inactivated influenza vaccine. TCRdb fed the RT-PCR reads into MiXCR, producing one record per CDR3 protein. The sample yields about 480,000 distinct CDR3 sequences, 25% seen once. The sequences come from CD4+ T cells sorted from PBMCs, collected around 5 days after vaccination. All receptors derive from a man aged 50 or older who received an inactivated influenza vaccine. Each CDR3 is given with its conserved first and last residue. The D gene is left open where the match is weak. The listing skips clone size in some rows; elsewhere it reads once, few, many or a size class.

clone_size: .
v_call: TRBV20-1
j_call: TRBJ2-5
d_call: TRBD1
cdr3_aa: CSATTGGKETQYF
cdr3_nt: TGCAGTGCTACAACAGGGGGTAAAGAGACCCAGTACTTC

clone_size: .
v_call: TRBV12-3/TRBV12-4
j_call: TRBJ2-3
d_call: .
cdr3_aa: CASSRETPMAQYF
cdr3_nt: TGTGCCAGCAGTCGCGAGACTCCAATGGCGCAGTATTTT

clone_size: .
v_call: TRBV2
j_call: TRBJ2-2
d_call: .
cdr3_aa: CASRRDNTGELFF
cdr3_nt: TGTGCCAGCAGGAGGGATAACACCGGGGAGCTGTTTTTT

clone_size: many
v_call: TRBV5-1
j_call: TRBJ1-1
d_call: .
cdr3_aa: CASSSGVNTEAFF
cdr3_nt: TGCGCCAGCAGCTCGGGAGTGAACACTGAAGCTTTCTTT

clone_size: .
v_call: TRBV12-3/TRBV12-4
j_call: TRBJ2-1
d_call: .
cdr3_aa: CASNPSGGGNEQFF
cdr3_nt: TGTGCCAGCAACCCCTCGGGGGGCGGCAATGAGCAGTTCTTC

clone_size: many
v_call: TRBV5-1
j_call: TRBJ2-1
d_call: .
cdr3_aa: CASSLEPHLNEQFF
cdr3_nt: TGCGCCAGCAGCCTTGAACCCCACCTCAATGAGCAGTTCTTC

clone_size: few
v_call: TRBV18
j_call: TRBJ2-7
d_call: .
cdr3_aa: CASSYREGYEQYF
cdr3_nt: TGTGCCAGCTCCTACAGGGAGGGCTACGAGCAGTACTTC

clone_size: .
v_call: TRBV4-1
j_call: TRBJ1-4
d_call: .
cdr3_aa: CASSPYWTRTNEKLFF
cdr3_nt: TGCGCCAGCAGCCCCTACTGGACTAGAACTAATGAAAAACTGTTTTTT

clone_size: .
v_call: TRBV5-1
j_call: TRBJ2-3
d_call: .
cdr3_aa: CASISSSTDTQYF
cdr3_nt: TGCGCCAGCATAAGCTCTAGCACAGATACGCAGTATTTT

clone_size: few
v_call: TRBV7-2
j_call: TRBJ1-2
d_call: TRBD1
cdr3_aa: CASSSQTGVYGYTF
cdr3_nt: TGTGCCAGCAGCTCCCAGACAGGGGTCTATGGCTACACCTTC

clone_size: .
v_call: TRBV19
j_call: TRBJ2-7
d_call: .
cdr3_aa: CATGGPSYEQYF
cdr3_nt: TGTGCCACCGGAGGGCCCTCCTACGAGCAGTACTTC

clone_size: .
v_call: TRBV20-1
j_call: TRBJ2-3
d_call: .
cdr3_aa: CSASRQQSTDTQYF
cdr3_nt: TGCAGTGCTAGCCGACAGCAGAGCACAGATACGCAGTATTTT

clone_size: .
v_call: TRBV15
j_call: TRBJ1-6
d_call: .
cdr3_aa: CATSRGGRGNSPLHF
cdr3_nt: TGTGCCACCAGCAGAGGGGGACGGGGAAATTCACCCCTCCACTTT

clone_size: .
v_call: TRBV20-1
j_call: TRBJ2-3
d_call: TRBD2
cdr3_aa: CSARASGGRVADTQYF
cdr3_nt: TGCAGTGCTAGAGCTAGCGGGGGAAGGGTGGCAGATACGCAGTATTTT

clone_size: .
v_call: TRBV14
j_call: TRBJ2-1
d_call: .
cdr3_aa: CASSRGGSLRQFF
cdr3_nt: TGTGCCAGCAGCCGAGGAGGCAGTTTGAGGCAGTTCTTC

clone_size: .
v_call: TRBV7-8
j_call: TRBJ2-1
d_call: .
cdr3_aa: CASSSARVWANEQFF
cdr3_nt: TGTGCCAGCAGCTCCGCCAGGGTCTGGGCGAATGAGCAGTTCTTC

clone_size: few
v_call: TRBV20-1
j_call: TRBJ2-4
d_call: .
cdr3_aa: CSASDSPGYIQYF
cdr3_nt: TGCAGTGCTAGTGATTCCCCCGGCTACATTCAGTACTTC

clone_size: .
v_call: TRBV7-2
j_call: TRBJ2-5
d_call: TRBD2
cdr3_aa: CASSLGPSGGAPATQYF
cdr3_nt: TGTGCCAGCAGCTTAGGGCCTAGCGGGGGGGCCCCTGCGACCCAGTACTTC

clone_size: few
v_call: TRBV20-1
j_call: TRBJ2-7
d_call: TRBD1
cdr3_aa: CSASTGTAYEQYF
cdr3_nt: TGCAGTGCTTCTACCGGGACAGCCTACGAGCAGTACTTC

clone_size: few
v_call: TRBV6-2/TRBV6-3
j_call: TRBJ2-3
d_call: .
cdr3_aa: CASTPGPGQSTDTQYF
cdr3_nt: TGTGCCAGCACCCCCGGTCCGGGACAAAGCACAGATACGCAGTATTTT

clone_size: few
v_call: TRBV10-3
j_call: TRBJ2-4
d_call: .
cdr3_aa: CAISESNSQNIQYF
cdr3_nt: TGTGCCATCAGTGAGTCGAATTCCCAAAACATTCAGTACTTC

clone_size: .
v_call: TRBV29-1
j_call: TRBJ2-3
d_call: TRBD2
cdr3_aa: CSVATSGRVGDTQYF
cdr3_nt: TGCAGCGTGGCGACTAGCGGGAGGGTGGGAGATACGCAGTATTTT

clone_size: few
v_call: TRBV20-1
j_call: TRBJ2-7
d_call: .
cdr3_aa: CSAPMVGQYF
cdr3_nt: TGCAGTGCCCCTATGGTTGGGCAGTACTTC

clone_size: many
v_call: TRBV20-1
j_call: TRBJ2-7
d_call: .
cdr3_aa: CSAKNPQGPSYEQYF
cdr3_nt: TGCAGTGCCAAGAACCCACAGGGACCCTCCTACGAGCAGTACTTC

clone_size: .
v_call: TRBV20-1
j_call: TRBJ2-5
d_call: .
cdr3_aa: CSASPFDSLQETQYF
cdr3_nt: TGCAGTGCTTCCCCCTTCGACAGCCTTCAAGAGACCCAGTACTTC

clone_size: .
v_call: TRBV12-3/TRBV12-4
j_call: TRBJ2-1
d_call: TRBD2
cdr3_aa: CASRGLGHVHEQFF
cdr3_nt: TGTGCCAGCAGAGGACTAGGCCATGTCCATGAGCAGTTCTTC

clone_size: few
v_call: TRBV5-1
j_call: TRBJ2-7
d_call: TRBD1
cdr3_aa: CASSLVSQGGSYEQYF
cdr3_nt: TGCGCCAGCAGCTTGGTTTCACAGGGGGGTTCCTACGAGCAGTACTTC

clone_size: .
v_call: TRBV7-2
j_call: TRBJ2-2
d_call: TRBD1
cdr3_aa: CASSLRTGANTGELFF
cdr3_nt: TGTGCCAGCAGCCTTCGGACAGGGGCGAACACCGGGGAGCTGTTTTTT

clone_size: few
v_call: TRBV12-3/TRBV12-4
j_call: TRBJ1-2
d_call: .
cdr3_aa: CASSSGRGYGYTF
cdr3_nt: TGTGCCAGCAGTTCCGGGCGTGGGTATGGCTACACCTTC

clone_size: .
v_call: TRBV20-1
j_call: TRBJ2-7
d_call: TRBD1
cdr3_aa: CSAKGQGDTYEQYF
cdr3_nt: TGCAGTGCGAAGGGACAGGGGGACACCTACGAGCAGTACTTC

clone_size: few
v_call: TRBV3-1
j_call: TRBJ2-5
d_call: TRBD1
cdr3_aa: CASSQRTGQETQYF
cdr3_nt: TGCGCCAGCAGCCAACGGACAGGTCAAGAGACCCAGTACTTC

clone_size: few
v_call: TRBV19
j_call: TRBJ2-1
d_call: .
cdr3_aa: CASRDYPNEQFF
cdr3_nt: TGTGCCAGTAGGGACTATCCTAATGAGCAGTTCTTC

clone_size: few
v_call: TRBV12-3/TRBV12-4
j_call: TRBJ2-1
d_call: TRBD2
cdr3_aa: CASSGRGAHNEQFF
cdr3_nt: TGTGCCAGCAGTGGGCGGGGGGCCCACAATGAGCAGTTCTTC